The next 5 T cell receptor beta chains were all read from a single sample in a study of T cell changes during pregnancy in multiple sclerosis. Here immunoSEQ multiplex PCR was the method, and the copy in TCRdb shows in-frame clones only, minus some. The repertoire holds roughly 85,000 clones, approximately 90% seen once, with 2.5% in the top ten. The sequenced sample was peripheral blood, obtained in the first trimester of pregnancy. These receptors originate from a female donor with multiple sclerosis, enrolled in a pregnancy study.

The chain has TRBV18 and TRBJ1-1; no definite D call. Germline CDR1 is KGHSH and CDR2 is LQKENI. The V end was cut by 1 base, the J end by 1 base, with 10 bases between. The CDR3 consists of 15 residues. CDR3 in DNA: TGTGCCAGCTCACCACTCTCGGGTCGGAACACTGAAGCTTTCTTT. Protein product: CASSPLSGRNTEAFF.

This chain joins TRBV4-3 and TRBJ2-3; 8 positions match TRBD2. The CDR3 covers 16 residues. In germline, CDR1 is LGHNA, CDR2 YSLEER. V gave up 6 bases and J gave up 11 bases; unmatched junction bases: 19. CDR3 DNA sequence: TGCGCCAGCAGAGTCAGACTCCAGGATCAGCTAGCGGGGCAGTATTTT. Protein: CASRVRLQDQLAGQYF.

The gene calls are TRBV7-9 and TRBJ1-2; no reliable D call. The CDR3 is 16 amino acids. Germline V CDR1 and CDR2: SEHNR, FQNEAQ (reference sequence). The V end was cut by 6 bases, the J end by 0 bases, with 17 bases between. The chain's CDR3 is CASSPTPGETNYGYTF. In DNA form, the CDR3 reads TGTGCCAGCAGTCCTACCCCGGGAGAGACTAACTATGGCTACACCTTC. Based on the CDR3 plus reference TRBV7-9 and TRBJ1-2, the full variable domain is DTGVSQNPRHKITKRGQNVTFRCDPISEHNRLYWYRQTLGQGPEFLTYFQNEAQLEKSRLLSDRFSAERPKGSFSTLEIQRTEQGDSAMYLCASSPTPGETNYGYTFGSGTRLTVV.

This sequence joins TRBV4-3 and TRBJ2-7; 7 bases agree with TRBD1. V trimming: 4 bases; J trimming: 4 bases; junction bases outside the gene matches: 13. This CDR3 is built from 16 residues. The germline V gene encodes CDR1 LGHNA and CDR2 YSLEER. The CDR3 coding sequence is TGCGCCAGCAGCCCGCACTCGACAGGGACCCTTTACGAGCAGTACTTC. This sequence encodes CASSPHSTGTLYEQYF.

Only a few counts were recorded for this clone. The V gene is TRBV6-5, the J gene TRBJ1-5; D is uncertain. The ends were cut back, 2 bases at V and 4 bases at J, with 6 bases in the middle. The CDR3 contains 13 residues. Germline V gene lookup returns CDR1 MNHEY and CDR2 SVGAGI. The CDR3: CASSYGRNQPQHF. DNA of the CDR3: TGTGCCAGCAGTTACGGGAGGAATCAGCCCCAGCATTTT.